The next 27 T cell receptor beta chains were all read from a single sample in a study of T-cell memory formation after mild COVID-19. TCRdb called the 5' RACE reads again in MiXCR, with one record for every CDR3 protein. The sample shows about 350,000 distinct CDR3 sequences, about 13% of them seen only once. The sample consisted of PBMCs or a T cell subset sorted from them (not recorded which). Receptor source: a man aged 18 to 29 who had mild COVID-19 (a few samples of this study predate the infection). Cell type and time point are not known.

This clonotype turned up a few times. This chain connects TRBV7-2 to TRBJ2-1; D ambiguous. The CDR3 covers 15 residues. Trimming pared 0 bases from V and 8 bases from J, leaving 14 bases between. Germline V gene data show CDR1 as SGHTA and CDR2 as FQGNSA. This CDR3 is CASSLAMATSHEQFF. CDR3 bases: TGTGCCAGCAGCTTAGCGATGGCTACCTCCCATGAGCAGTTCTTC.

The table lists this clonotype with a few counts. The V and J genes are TRBV29-1 and TRBJ2-7; the match to TRBD1 covers 8 bases. This CDR3 is 12 amino acids long. CDR1 is SQVTM, CDR2 ANQGSEA, per germline. V was pared by 7 bases and J by 5 bases, with 7 bases of the junction left unmatched. CDR3 in amino acids: CSGTTDRDEQYF. The CDR3 DNA is TGCAGCGGCACGACGGACAGGGACGAGCAGTACTTC.

V usage is TRBV24-1 and J usage is TRBJ2-2; no definite D call. The CDR3 spans 17 residues. V dropped 1 base and J dropped 2 bases, with 13 bases sitting between them. Germline CDR1 is KGHDR and CDR2 is SFDVKD. The chain's CDR3 is CATSDFAGHGNTGELFF. CDR3 nucleotide sequence: TGTGCCACCAGTGATTTCGCCGGGCACGGAAACACCGGGGAGCTGTTTTTT.

This clonotype occurred a few times. This chain joins TRBV4-2 and TRBJ1-6; perhaps TRBD1 as D (6 bases). Trimming shortened V by 2 bases and J by 10 bases, and 21 bases separated the two germline ends. From germline, CDR1 is LGHNA and CDR2 YNFKEQ. The CDR3 extends over 17 amino acids. Here the CDR3 DNA reads TGTGCCAGCAGCCAAAGCAGGGGAGAGGCCATACGATCACCCCTCCACTTT. Protein sequence: CASSQSRGEAIRSPLHF.

This clonotype has a handful of counts. The genes are TRBV12-3 or TRBV12-4 and TRBJ1-1; no reliable D call. There are 11 residues in the CDR3. V was trimmed by 5 bases and J by 6 bases, leaving 7 bases between them. CDR3 loop: CASSPRAEAFF. CDR3 nucleotide sequence: TGTGCCAGCAGTCCAAGGGCTGAAGCTTTCTTT.

The chain joins TRBV3-1 to TRBJ1-2; D unclear. V was cut by 1 base and J by 8 bases, with 11 bases left in between. CDR1 and CDR2 from the germline V gene are LGHDT and YNNKEL (reference sequence). The CDR3 is made up of 13 amino acids. The CDR3 nucleotides read TGTGCCAGCAGCCAAGCGAGCGCAGTCGGCTACACCTTC. It codes for CASSQASAVGYTF. Complete variable domain (other parts from reference TRBV3-1 and TRBJ1-2): DTAVSQTPKYLVTQMGNDKSIKCEQNLGHDTMYWYKQDSKKFLKIMFSYNNKELIINETVPNRFSPKSPDKAHLNLHINSLELGDSAVYFCASSQASAVGYTFGSGTRLTVV.

The chain couples TRBV7-6 to TRBJ2-2; D gene ambiguous. Germline lookup yields CDR1 SGHVS and CDR2 FNYEAQ. The CDR3 extends over 16 amino acids. V lost 1 base and J lost 0, with 9 bases in between. This CDR3 is CASSLGQPANTGELFF. DNA of the CDR3: TGTGCCAGCAGCTTAGGGCAGCCCGCGAACACCGGGGAGCTGTTTTTT.

This clonotype was recorded a few times. The chain combines TRBV4-3 with TRBJ2-5; 8 nucleotides line up with TRBD2. This CDR3 region has 16 residues. V was pared by 0 bases and J by 5 bases, with 8 bases of the junction left unmatched. CDR1 is LGHNA, CDR2 YSLEER, per germline. As DNA, the CDR3 is TGCGCCAGCAGCCAAGAGCTGGCGGGGGGCCCGGAGACCCAGTACTTC. Translation gives CASSQELAGGPETQYF.

The chain uses TRBV20-1 and TRBJ2-3; 13 bases match TRBD2. The CDR3 runs 15 residues. CDR1 is DFQATT and CDR2 is SNEGSKA in the germline V gene (reference sequence). The junction had 3 bases not matched to a gene; V was cut back by 5 bases and J by 1 base. Written as DNA, the CDR3 is TGCAGTGCTGGACTAGCGGGGGTTGGCACAGATACGCAGTATTTT. Amino acids: CSAGLAGVGTDTQYF.

The sample holds a few counts of this clonotype. The V gene is TRBV24-1, the J gene TRBJ1-5, with D possibly matching TRBD1 (5 bases). The germline gives CDR1 KGHDR, CDR2 SFDVKD. This CDR3 comprises 16 residues. V lost 3 bases and J 7 bases, leaving 18 bases between the germline ends. The CDR3 coding sequence is TGTGCCACCAGTGATCCCGGGGCAGGGTCGAACCAGCCCCAGCATTTT. Translated: CATSDPGAGSNQPQHF.

This clonotype appeared a few times. V and J are TRBV5-1 and TRBJ1-2; D ambiguous. The germline gives CDR1 SGHRS, CDR2 YFSETQ. The CDR3 consists of 13 residues. V dropped 6 bases and J dropped 2 bases, with 11 bases sitting between them. DNA for the CDR3: TGCGCCAGCACCCTGGACCAAAACTATGGCTACACCTTC. Encoded protein: CASTLDQNYGYTF.

The V and J genes are TRBV7-2 and TRBJ2-7; the D is unclear. V gave up 1 base and J gave up 7 bases, with 5 bases separating them. Germline V lookup: CDR1 SGHTA, CDR2 FQGNSA. CDR3 length: 11 amino acids. The CDR3 nucleotides are TGTGCCAGCAGCTTAGATGCTGAGCAGTACTTC. It specifies CASSLDAEQYF.

The V and J genes are TRBV4-2 and TRBJ2-2, with 11 bases aligning to TRBD2. Trimming at V came to 2 bases and at J to 6 bases, leaving 5 bases not matched to a gene. Germline CDR1 reads LGHNA; CDR2 reads YNFKEQ. The CDR3 is 16 amino acids. CDR3 residues: CASSQRLAGGSGELFF. The CDR3 nucleotides are TGTGCCAGCAGCCAACGTCTAGCGGGGGGTTCCGGGGAGCTGTTTTTT.

There are a few counts of this clonotype. The CDR3 here is CASSPPGAYTDTQYF. The CDR3 bases are TGTGCCAGCAGCCCACCGGGGGCTTACACAGATACGCAGTATTTT. V and J are TRBV6-2 or TRBV6-3 and TRBJ2-3, with D perhaps matching TRBD1 or TRBD2 (6 bases each). Germline lookup yields CDR1 MNHEY and CDR2 SVGEGT. This CDR3 region has 15 residues. V lost 6 bases to trimming and J lost 2 bases, with 15 bases between them.

This clonotype turned up a few times. The gene calls are TRBV6-2 or TRBV6-3 and TRBJ2-7; D remains unclear. The germline V and J ends were trimmed by 4 bases and 2 bases, with 9 bases remaining between them. Germline loops: CDR1 MNHEY, CDR2 SVGEGT. The CDR3 contains 13 residues. As DNA, the CDR3 is TGTGCCAGCAGTTTACATACCACCTACGAGCAGTACTTC. Translation: CASSLHTTYEQYF.

In this sample, this clonotype turned up many times. This chain joins TRBV5-1 and TRBJ2-1; 7 bases are a match to TRBD1. The CDR3 covers 14 residues. V lost 4 bases and J lost 8; bases outside the gene matches: 9. CDR1 SGHRS and CDR2 YFSETQ come from the germline V gene. The CDR3 is CASSPRPGQDEQFF. The CDR3 nucleotides are TGCGCCAGCAGCCCCAGGCCCGGACAGGATGAGCAGTTCTTC. Drawing the rest from reference TRBV5-1 and TRBJ2-1, the complete variable domain is KAGVTQTPRYLIKTRGQQVTLSCSPISGHRSVSWYQQTPGQGLQFLFEYFSETQRNKGNFPGRFSGRQFSNSRSEMNVSTLELGDSALYLCASSPRPGQDEQFFGPGTRLTVL.

CDR3 protein: CASSLGQMGQFF. For the CDR3, the DNA is TGTGCCAGCAGCTTAGGGCAGATGGGGCAGTTCTTC. V and J are TRBV7-9 and TRBJ2-1; D is unresolved. CDR1 and CDR2 (germline): SEHNR, FQNEAQ (reference sequence). The V end was cut by 1 base, the J end by 12 bases, with 10 bases between. The length of the CDR3 is 12 residues.

The gene calls are TRBV7-2 and TRBJ2-7, with 8 bases that match TRBD2. CDR1 SGHTA and CDR2 FQGNSA come from the germline V gene. CDR3 length: 14 amino acids. J was trimmed by 7 bases and V by 5 bases; bases with no gene match: 10. CDR3 sequence (DNA): TGTGCCAGCAGCCGGGGGGGCAGGGGCGAGGAGCAGTACTTC. This sequence encodes CASSRGGRGEEQYF. Combining the CDR3 with reference TRBV7-2 and TRBJ2-7 gives the whole variable domain GAGVSQSPSNKVTEKGKDVELRCDPISGHTALYWYRQSLGQGLEFLIYFQGNSAPDKSGLPSDRFSAERTGGSVSTLTIQRTQQEDSAVYLCASSRGGRGEEQYFGPGTRLTVT.

In this sample, this clonotype turned up a few times. This chain links TRBV24-1 with TRBJ2-7, with no clear D. This CDR3 has 8 residues. Germline CDR1 reads KGHDR; CDR2 reads SFDVKD. Between the trimmed V and J ends, which lost 4 bases and 9 bases, there was a span of 0 bases. Written as DNA, the CDR3 is TGTGCCACCAGTGAGCAGTACTTC. Residues: CATSEQYF.

This clonotype was counted ten times or more. The V gene is TRBV9, the J gene TRBJ1-1; D uncertain. CDR3 length: 15 amino acids. V was cut by 2 bases and J by 4 bases, with 15 bases left in between. Germline CDR1 is SGDLS and CDR2 is YYNGEE. This CDR3 reads CASSVEPNGVTEAFF. CDR3 coding DNA: TGTGCCAGCAGCGTGGAGCCCAATGGGGTCACTGAAGCTTTCTTT.

This clonotype was detected only a few times. The J gene is TRBJ2-1, the V gene TRBV21-1; TRBD2, as called in the table, went unchecked against the DNA. TRBV21-1 is flagged as a pseudogene. The CDR3 has 16 amino acids. CDR3 protein: CASSSRSSGGAYEQFF. CDR3 bases: TGTGCCAGCAGCTCCCGTTCTAGCGGGGGGGCCTATGAGCAGTTCTTC.

V usage is TRBV7-2 and J usage is TRBJ1-2, with D possibly TRBD1 on 6 matching bases. Germline assignment: CDR1 SGHTA and CDR2 FQGNSA. Trimming shortened V by 1 base and J by 7 bases, and 22 bases separated the two germline ends. The CDR3 covers 17 residues. The DNA for the CDR3 is TGTGCCAGCAGCTTAGGACAGGAGAGACAGCCGAGAACTGGCTACACCTTC. It is translated as CASSLGQERQPRTGYTF. The full variable domain, its missing parts supplied by reference TRBV7-2 and TRBJ1-2, is GAGVSQSPSNKVTEKGKDVELRCDPISGHTALYWYRQSLGQGLEFLIYFQGNSAPDKSGLPSDRFSAERTGGSVSTLTIQRTQQEDSAVYLCASSLGQERQPRTGYTFGSGTRLTVV.

This clonotype has at least ten counts. The chain uses TRBV24-1 and TRBJ2-7; D is perhaps TRBD1 (5 bases). The CDR3 contains 14 residues. The germline CDR1 and CDR2 sequences are KGHDR and SFDVKD. V was clipped by 5 bases and J by 5 bases, with 15 bases between them. The CDR3 nucleotides read TGTGCCACCAGTGCCTCGACAGTGTTCGACGAGCAGTACTTC. Amino acids: CATSASTVFDEQYF.

Only a few counts were recorded for this clonotype. The gene calls are TRBV18 and TRBJ2-1; TRBD1 agrees at 8 bases. J gave up 0 bases and V 4 bases, and 8 bases lay outside the gene matches. CDR1 is KGHSH and CDR2 is LQKENI in the germline V gene. CDR3 length: 17 amino acids. CDR3 nucleotides: TGTGCCAGCTCACTGGGTACCGGACAGGGCTCCTACAATGAGCAGTTCTTC. Its translation: CASSLGTGQGSYNEQFF.

The chain couples TRBV7-9 to TRBJ2-2; TRBD1 is a possible D gene (6 bases). With 11 bases removed from V and 7 bases from J, the gap between germline ends came to 14 bases. Germline values: CDR1 SEHNR, CDR2 FQNEAQ (reference sequence). The CDR3 consists of 12 residues. Here the CDR3 DNA reads TGTGCCGGGGGCCGGAGCATCGGGGAGCTGTTTTTT. This encodes CAGGRSIGELFF.

The rearrangement links TRBV29-1 to TRBJ1-5; D perhaps matches TRBD1 (5 bases). The CDR3 consists of 14 residues. Trimming cost V 6 bases and J 1 base, with 13 bases left between them. The germline V gene encodes CDR1 SQVTM and CDR2 ANQGSEA. The CDR3 DNA reads as TGCAGCGTCGGGACGATCGGGAGCAATCAGCCCCAGCATTTT. Its translation: CSVGTIGSNQPQHF.

This chain links TRBV5-1 with TRBJ2-5; D ambiguous. Germline V gene sequence: CDR1 SGHRS, CDR2 YFSETQ. The CDR3 runs 15 residues. V shed 3 bases and J shed 1 base, with 13 bases lying between them. The CDR3 DNA reads TGCGCCAGCAGCTACTGGTTGGTCCCCCAAGAGACCCAGTACTTC. Protein sequence: CASSYWLVPQETQYF.